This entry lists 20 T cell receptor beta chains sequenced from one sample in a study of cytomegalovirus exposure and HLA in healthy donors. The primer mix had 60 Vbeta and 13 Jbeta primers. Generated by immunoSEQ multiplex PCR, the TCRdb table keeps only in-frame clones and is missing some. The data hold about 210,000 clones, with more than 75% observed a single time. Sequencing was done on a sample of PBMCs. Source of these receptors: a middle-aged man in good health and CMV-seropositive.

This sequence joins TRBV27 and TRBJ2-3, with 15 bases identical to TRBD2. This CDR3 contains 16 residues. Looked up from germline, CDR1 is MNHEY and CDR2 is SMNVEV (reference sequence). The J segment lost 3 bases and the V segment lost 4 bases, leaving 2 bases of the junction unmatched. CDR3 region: CASSSGLAGGTDTQYF. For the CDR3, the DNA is TGTGCCAGCAGTTCTGGACTAGCGGGAGGGACAGATACGCAGTATTTT.

CDR3 DNA: TGCAGCGTCACCGGGACTATTGACTCCGGGGAGCTGTTTTTT. Translated, it gives CSVTGTIDSGELFF. The V and J genes are TRBV29-1 and TRBJ2-2; 7 nucleotides agree with TRBD2. Per the germline V gene, CDR1 is SQVTM and CDR2 is ANQGSEA. CDR3 length: 14 amino acids. After removal of 6 bases from V and 6 bases from J, the junction contained 10 bases not matched to a gene.

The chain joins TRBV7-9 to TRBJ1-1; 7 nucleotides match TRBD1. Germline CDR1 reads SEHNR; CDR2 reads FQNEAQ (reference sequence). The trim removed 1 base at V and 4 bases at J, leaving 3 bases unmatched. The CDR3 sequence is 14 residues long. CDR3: CASSLGDSTTEAFF. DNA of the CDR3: TGTGCCAGCAGCTTAGGGGACAGCACCACTGAAGCTTTCTTT.

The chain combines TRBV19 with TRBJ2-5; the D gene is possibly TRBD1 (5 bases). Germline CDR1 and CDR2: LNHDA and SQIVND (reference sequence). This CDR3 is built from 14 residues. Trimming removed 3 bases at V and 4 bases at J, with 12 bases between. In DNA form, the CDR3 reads TGTGCCAGTAGTATCGGCCAGGGTCTAGAGACCCAGTACTTC. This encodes CASSIGQGLETQYF.

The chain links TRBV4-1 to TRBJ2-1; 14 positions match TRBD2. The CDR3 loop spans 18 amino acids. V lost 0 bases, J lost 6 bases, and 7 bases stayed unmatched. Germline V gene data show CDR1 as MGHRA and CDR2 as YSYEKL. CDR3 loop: CASSQDPPGTSGSNEQFF. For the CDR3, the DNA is TGCGCCAGCAGCCAAGATCCGCCCGGGACTAGCGGGAGCAATGAGCAGTTCTTC.

The CDR3 bases are TGTGCTTTCTGGACAGGGGCGGGCTATGGCTACACCTTC. It specifies CAFWTGAGYGYTF. The V gene is TRBV30, the J gene TRBJ1-2; 9 bases agree with TRBD1. Germline values: CDR1 GTSNPN, CDR2 SVGIG (reference sequence). The CDR3 spans 13 residues.

CDR3 in amino acids: CASSLRGLNTEAFF. CDR3 in DNA: TGTGCCAGCAGCTTGCGGGGGTTGAACACTGAAGCTTTCTTT. The V and J genes are TRBV11-3 and TRBJ1-1, with D tentatively TRBD1 (5 bases). Germline values: CDR1 SGHNT, CDR2 YENEEA. The CDR3 totals 14 residues. V was pared by 3 bases and J by 0 bases, with 8 bases between.

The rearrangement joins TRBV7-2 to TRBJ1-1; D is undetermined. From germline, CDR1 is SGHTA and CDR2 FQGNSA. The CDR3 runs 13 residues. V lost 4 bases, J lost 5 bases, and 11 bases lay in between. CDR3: CASSSWTGTEAFF. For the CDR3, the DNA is TGTGCCAGCAGCTCCTGGACGGGAACTGAAGCTTTCTTT. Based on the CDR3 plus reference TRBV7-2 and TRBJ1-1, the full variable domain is GAGVSQSPSNKVTEKGKDVELRCDPISGHTALYWYRQSLGQGLEFLIYFQGNSAPDKSGLPSDRFSAERTGGSVSTLTIQRTQQEDSAVYLCASSSWTGTEAFFGQGTRLTVV.

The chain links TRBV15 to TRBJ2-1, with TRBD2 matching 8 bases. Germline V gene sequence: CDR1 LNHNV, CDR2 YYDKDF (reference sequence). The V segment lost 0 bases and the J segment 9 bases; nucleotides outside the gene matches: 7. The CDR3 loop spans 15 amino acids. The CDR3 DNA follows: TGTGCCACCAGCAGAGATTCAGCGGGAGCTGGTGAGCAGTTCTTC. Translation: CATSRDSAGAGEQFF.

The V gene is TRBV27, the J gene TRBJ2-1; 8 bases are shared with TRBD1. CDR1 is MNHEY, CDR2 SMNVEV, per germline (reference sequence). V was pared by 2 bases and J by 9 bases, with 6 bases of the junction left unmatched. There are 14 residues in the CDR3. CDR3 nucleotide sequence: TGTGCCAGCAGTTTACAGGGGGCCCTAACTGAGCAGTTCTTC. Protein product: CASSLQGALTEQFF.

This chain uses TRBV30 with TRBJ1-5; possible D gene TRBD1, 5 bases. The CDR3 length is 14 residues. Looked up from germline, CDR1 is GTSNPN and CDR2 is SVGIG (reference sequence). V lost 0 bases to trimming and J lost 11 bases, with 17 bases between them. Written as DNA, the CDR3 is TGTGCCTGGAGTGTTAACGCTGGCCAAGGGGCCCAGCATTTT. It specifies CAWSVNAGQGAQHF.

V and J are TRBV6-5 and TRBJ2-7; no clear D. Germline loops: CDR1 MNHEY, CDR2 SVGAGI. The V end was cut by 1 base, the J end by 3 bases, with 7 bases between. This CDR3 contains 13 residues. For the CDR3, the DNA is TGTGCCAGCAGTTACTACAGAGTCTACGAGCAGTACTTC. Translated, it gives CASSYYRVYEQYF.

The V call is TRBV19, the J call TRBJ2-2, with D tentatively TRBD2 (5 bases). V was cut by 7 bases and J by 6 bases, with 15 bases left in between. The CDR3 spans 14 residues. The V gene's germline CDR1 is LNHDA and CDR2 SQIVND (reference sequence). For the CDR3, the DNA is TGTGCCAGTACCGATCTGGAGGTTGCCGGGGAGCTGTTTTTT. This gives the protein CASTDLEVAGELFF.

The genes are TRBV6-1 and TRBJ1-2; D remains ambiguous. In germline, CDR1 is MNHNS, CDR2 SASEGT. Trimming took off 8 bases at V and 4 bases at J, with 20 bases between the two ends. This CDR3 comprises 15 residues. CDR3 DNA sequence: TGTGCCAGCGACCCCTCGGGCCTTGGGAGCTATGGCTACACCTTC. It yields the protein CASDPSGLGSYGYTF.

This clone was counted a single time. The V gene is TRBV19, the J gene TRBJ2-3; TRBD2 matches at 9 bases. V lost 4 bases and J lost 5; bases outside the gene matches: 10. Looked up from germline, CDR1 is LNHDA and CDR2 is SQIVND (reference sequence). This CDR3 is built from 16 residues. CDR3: CASSNKAGGPVDTQYF. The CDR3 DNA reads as TGTGCCAGTAGTAATAAGGCGGGAGGGCCAGTAGATACGCAGTATTTT. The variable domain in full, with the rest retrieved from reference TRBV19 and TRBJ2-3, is DGGITQSPKYLFRKEGQNVTLSCEQNLNHDAMYWYRQDPGQGLRLIYYSQIVNDFQKGDIAEGYSVSREKKESFPLTVTSAQKNPTAFYLCASSNKAGGPVDTQYFGPGTRLTVL.

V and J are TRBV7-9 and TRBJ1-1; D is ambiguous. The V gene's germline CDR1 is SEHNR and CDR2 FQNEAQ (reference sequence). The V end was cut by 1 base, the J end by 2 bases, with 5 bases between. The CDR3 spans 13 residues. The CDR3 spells CASSLVTNTEAFF. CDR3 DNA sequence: TGTGCCAGCAGCTTAGTGACTAACACTGAAGCTTTCTTT.

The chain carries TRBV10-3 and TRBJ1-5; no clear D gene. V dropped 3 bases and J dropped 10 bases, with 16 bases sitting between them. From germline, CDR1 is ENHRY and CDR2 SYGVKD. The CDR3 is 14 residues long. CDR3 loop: CAISERRDGGPQHF. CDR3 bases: TGTGCCATCAGTGAACGCCGGGATGGAGGACCCCAGCATTTT.

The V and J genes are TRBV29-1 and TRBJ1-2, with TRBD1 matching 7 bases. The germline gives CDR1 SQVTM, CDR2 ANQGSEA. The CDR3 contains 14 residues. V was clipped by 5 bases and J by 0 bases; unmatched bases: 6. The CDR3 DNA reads TGCAGCGTTACTGGACAGGAAGCTAACTATGGCTACACCTTC. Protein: CSVTGQEANYGYTF.

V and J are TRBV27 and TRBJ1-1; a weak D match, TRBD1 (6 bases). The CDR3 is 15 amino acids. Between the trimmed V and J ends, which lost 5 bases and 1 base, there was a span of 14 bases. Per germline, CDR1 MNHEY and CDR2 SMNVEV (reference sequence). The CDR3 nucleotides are TGTGCCAGCAGTGCGCAATTGGGACAGAACACTGAAGCTTTCTTT. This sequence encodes CASSAQLGQNTEAFF.

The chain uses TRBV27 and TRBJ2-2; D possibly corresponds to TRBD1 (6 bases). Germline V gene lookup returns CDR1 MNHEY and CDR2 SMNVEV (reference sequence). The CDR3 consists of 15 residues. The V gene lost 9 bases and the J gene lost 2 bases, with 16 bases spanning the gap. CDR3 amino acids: CASYGTNQNTGELFF. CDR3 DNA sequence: TGTGCCAGTTACGGGACAAACCAAAACACCGGGGAGCTGTTTTTT.